A selection of T cell receptor beta chains follows, all from one sample in a study of blood T cell repertoires in COVID-19. Only in-frame clones appear in the TCRdb table, and some are missing; sequencing was by immunoSEQ multiplex PCR. Of approximately 340,000 clones in the sample, roughly 86% were seen once. Sequencing used peripheral blood. The source of these receptors is a man aged 30 to 39 with COVID-19, enrolled during active disease. CDR3s include the opening cysteine and the closing phenylalanine or tryptophan. D genes are given only for firm matches. Clone size is stated in some rows and not others, as once, few, many or a class when expanded.

D	J	size	V	CDR3	DNA
TRBD2	TRBJ2-7	.	TRBV2	CASLQGYSGGSYEQYF	TGTGCCAGCCTACAGGGGTATAGCGGGGGATCCTACGAGCAGTACTTC
.	TRBJ2-7	.	TRBV18	CASSSRQAYEQYF	TGTGCCAGCTCATCGAGACAGGCCTACGAGCAGTACTTC
TRBD2	TRBJ2-7	.	TRBV2	CASRPGLAEHYEQYF	TGTGCCAGCAGGCCGGGACTAGCGGAACACTACGAGCAGTACTTC
.	TRBJ1-1	.	TRBV5-4	CASSFRGVTEAFF	TGTGCCAGCAGCTTCAGAGGCGTAACTGAAGCTTTCTTT
TRBD2	TRBJ2-3	.	TRBV10-3	CAISESTREALSDTQYF	TGTGCCATCAGTGAGTCTACTCGGGAGGCCCTTTCAGATACGCAGTATTTT
TRBD2	TRBJ2-1	.	TRBV14	CASSQAGTSGQFF	TGTGCCAGCAGCCAAGCTGGGACTAGCGGGCAGTTCTTC
TRBD1	TRBJ1-2	.	TRBV10-3	CAISEGTGYGYTF	TGTGCCATCAGTGAAGGGACAGGTTATGGCTACACCTTC
TRBD2	TRBJ2-6	.	TRBV18	CASSTLTSGSSGANVLTF	TGTGCCAGCTCAACATTGACTAGCGGTAGCTCTGGGGCCAACGTCCTGACTTTC
TRBD1	TRBJ1-2	once	TRBV28	CASSSIRDRGRSPPGYTF	TGTGCCAGCAGCTCTATCCGGGACAGGGGACGAAGCCCTCCTGGCTACACCTTC
TRBD1	TRBJ1-2	.	TRBV27	CASSPTRGVYGYTF	TGTGCCAGCAGTCCTACCAGGGGGGTCTATGGCTACACCTTC
TRBD2	TRBJ2-2	.	TRBV5-1	CASSFGGSGGELFF	TGCGCCAGCAGCTTTGGCGGGAGTGGCGGGGAGCTGTTTTTT
.	TRBJ1-3	few	TRBV7-8	CASSFGTLSGNTIYF	TGTGCCAGCAGCTTCGGGACACTCTCTGGAAACACCATATATTTT
.	TRBJ1-6	.	TRBV19	CASWDTLLGYNSPLHF	TGTGCCAGTTGGGACACACTTCTGGGCTATAATTCACCCCTCCACTTT
TRBD1	TRBJ1-2	.	TRBV5-4	CASSPGTGVQGYTF	TGTGCCAGCAGCCCAGGGACAGGGGTACAGGGCTACACCTTC
.	TRBJ2-7	.	TRBV7-9	CASQSVSYEQYF	TGTGCCAGCCAGTCAGTTTCCTACGAGCAGTACTTC
.	TRBJ2-5	.	TRBV5-4	CASSRVSRETQYF	TGTGCCAGCAGCCGGGTTTCACGAGAGACCCAGTACTTC
.	TRBJ2-7	.	TRBV7-2	CASSFLALSSYEQYF	TGTGCCAGCAGCTTCCTAGCGCTAAGCTCCTACGAGCAGTACTTC
.	TRBJ1-1	few	TRBV29-1	CSVGWTVMNTEAFF	TGCAGCGTTGGCTGGACAGTAATGAACACTGAAGCTTTCTTT
.	TRBJ2-7	.	TRBV5-1	CASSEQGNEQYF	TGCGCCAGCAGCGAGCAGGGTAACGAGCAGTACTTC
.	TRBJ1-1	.	TRBV18	CASSPTGNTEAFF	TGTGCCAGCTCTCCGACAGGGAACACTGAAGCTTTCTTT
.	TRBJ2-3	.	TRBV7-3	CASSLGRTDTDTQYF	TGTGCCAGCAGCTTAGGTCGGACAGACACAGATACGCAGTATTTT
TRBD1	TRBJ1-2	.	TRBV14	CASSHNRGNYGYTF	TGTGCCAGCAGCCACAACAGGGGGAACTATGGCTACACCTTC
.	TRBJ2-3	few	TRBV15	CATSRDAGRQGSADTQYF	TGTGCCACCAGCAGAGATGCAGGCAGGCAGGGGAGTGCAGATACGCAGTATTTT
.	TRBJ1-1	.	TRBV6-6	CASIPGLMNTEAFF	TGTGCCAGCATCCCAGGATTGATGAACACTGAAGCTTTCTTT
.	TRBJ1-1	.	TRBV9	CASSVLPESTEAFF	TGTGCCAGCAGCGTATTACCGGAGAGCACTGAAGCTTTCTTT
.	TRBJ1-4	.	TRBV7-2	CASRPTMAGANEKLFF	TGTGCCAGCAGACCCACTATGGCAGGGGCCAATGAAAAACTGTTTTTT
.	TRBJ2-4	once	TRBV27	CASSSRVLENIQYF	TGTGCCAGCAGTTCCAGGGTTCTGGAAAACATTCAGTACTTC
TRBD2	TRBJ2-1	once	TRBV29-1	CSVDGLAGAHEQFF	TGCAGCGTTGACGGGCTAGCGGGAGCGCATGAGCAGTTCTTC
TRBD1	TRBJ2-7	.	TRBV5-1	CASSSRTGGGYEQYF	TGCGCCAGCAGCTCAAGGACAGGGGGCGGCTACGAGCAGTACTTC
.	TRBJ1-2	.	TRBV5-1	CASSFTIRRQGGEGYGYTF	TGCGCCAGCAGCTTCACGATTCGAAGGCAGGGTGGGGAAGGCTATGGCTACACCTTC
TRBD1	TRBJ2-3	.	TRBV24-1	CATRGQGTDTQYF	TGTGCCACCAGGGGACAGGGCACAGATACGCAGTATTTT
TRBD1	TRBJ2-5	.	TRBV5-1	CASSSGTGGVETQYF	TGCGCCAGCAGCTCAGGGACAGGGGGCGTTGAGACCCAGTACTTC
TRBD1	TRBJ1-6	.	TRBV27	CASSWDRPNNSPLHF	TGTGCCAGCAGTTGGGACAGGCCGAATAATTCACCCCTCCACTTT
TRBD2	TRBJ2-5	.	TRBV30	CAWSSLAAEETQYF	TGTGCCTGGAGTTCACTAGCGGCCGAAGAGACCCAGTACTTC
.	TRBJ1-2	.	TRBV7-3	CASSLIKFKGEGYTF	TGTGCCAGCAGCTTAATAAAGTTCAAGGGGGAGGGCTACACCTTC
TRBD1	TRBJ1-2	.	TRBV19	CASEEGGQNYGYTF	TGTGCCAGCGAAGAGGGGGGACAGAACTATGGCTACACCTTC
.	TRBJ1-3	.	TRBV3-1/TRBV3-2	CASSQFGTVSGNTIYF	TGTGCCAGCAGCCAATTTGGTACAGTCTCTGGAAACACCATATATTTT
.	TRBJ1-4	.	TRBV25-1	CASIPVNGVELFF	TGTGCCAGCATACCGGTTAACGGAGTGGAACTGTTTTTT
.	TRBJ1-2	.	TRBV6-2/TRBV6-3	CASSYRLQGSYGYTF	TGTGCCAGCAGTTACCGCCTACAGGGAAGCTATGGCTACACCTTC
.	TRBJ2-7	.	TRBV3-1/TRBV3-2	CASSPSSTAYEQYF	TGTGCCAGCAGCCCGAGTTCTACCGCCTACGAGCAGTACTTC
.	TRBJ2-1	.	TRBV3-1/TRBV3-2	CASSLLAANEQFF	TGTGCCAGCAGCCTCTTAGCGGCCAATGAGCAGTTCTTC
TRBD1	TRBJ1-2	.	TRBV2	CASRQRTGNYGYTF	TGTGCCAGCAGACAACGGACAGGCAACTATGGCTACACCTTC
TRBD1	TRBJ1-6	.	TRBV5-8	CASRTDRGNSPLHF	TGTGCCAGCAGAACGGACAGGGGGAATTCACCCCTCCACTTT
TRBD1	TRBJ2-2	.	TRBV5-1	CASSLGPRGQGNTGELFF	TGCGCCAGCAGCTTGGGCCCCCGGGGACAGGGGAACACCGGGGAGCTGTTTTTT
TRBD2	TRBJ2-7	few	TRBV7-2	CASSLGTSGSYEQYF	TGTGCCAGCAGCTTGGGGACTAGCGGCTCCTACGAGCAGTACTTC
TRBD1	TRBJ1-3	few	TRBV19	CASSPGTAGNTIYF	TGTGCCAGTAGCCCTGGGACAGCCGGAAACACCATATATTTT
.	TRBJ1-5	.	TRBV21-1	CASSKEVRGQGAHQPQHF	TGTGCCAGCAGCAAAGAGGTTAGGGGACAGGGGGCCCATCAGCCCCAGCATTTT
.	TRBJ2-7	.	TRBV6-1	CASSEQGGYEQYF	TGTGCCAGCAGTGAACAGGGTGGTTACGAGCAGTACTTC
TRBD2	TRBJ2-1	.	TRBV7-3	CASSFTSGTYNEQFF	TGTGCCAGCAGCTTTACTAGCGGGACCTACAATGAGCAGTTCTTC
.	TRBJ1-1	.	TRBV30	CAWRSSRDFIYEAFF	TGTGCCTGGAGAAGCTCCAGGGACTTTATATATGAAGCTTTCTTT
.	TRBJ2-2	.	TRBV7-2	CASRFRWGAGTGELFF	TGTGCCAGCAGGTTCAGATGGGGCGCCGGCACCGGGGAGCTGTTTTTT
TRBD2	TRBJ2-5	.	TRBV6-5	CASSYSAGGWQETQYF	TGTGCCAGCAGTTACTCGGCGGGGGGGTGGCAAGAGACCCAGTACTTC
TRBD1	TRBJ1-2	.	TRBV6-2/TRBV6-3	CASSQGQGGGYTF	TGTGCCAGCAGCCAGGGACAGGGCGGAGGCTACACCTTC
TRBD2	TRBJ2-3	.	TRBV11-1	CASSLGLAGAAGTQYF	TGTGCCAGCAGCTTAGGACTAGCGGGAGCCGCAGGGACGCAGTATTTT
TRBD2	TRBJ2-2	.	TRBV6-2/TRBV6-3	CASSYPRGTNTGELFF	TGTGCCAGCAGTTACCCGCGGGGGACGAACACCGGGGAGCTGTTTTTT
.	TRBJ2-1	.	TRBV27	CASSLSIRGNEQFF	TGTGCCAGCAGTTTATCGATAAGAGGGAATGAGCAGTTCTTC
TRBD1	TRBJ1-2	.	TRBV4-3	CASSTRQGADYGYTF	TGCGCCAGCAGCACCCGACAGGGGGCAGACTATGGCTACACCTTC